This TCR beta chain was identified during a study of CD8 T cells in ankylosing spondylitis. Broader study findings: A TCR beta motif of eight highly homologous variants appeared characteristic of ankylosing spondylitis blood. Reports say disease-linked clones showed up significantly more in matched ankylosing spondylitis synovial fluid.

J gave up 4 bases and V 0 bases, and 8 bases lay outside the gene matches. CDR3 size: 17 residues. Germline CDR1 reads DFQATT; CDR2 reads SNEGSKA (reference sequence). To note about this clonotype: Its antigen is still unknown.

TCRdb ran MiXCR on the 5' RACE reads and lists one entry per CDR3 protein. The sample holds fewer than 250,000 distinct CDR3 sequences, about a sixth seen once. The specimen was blood, either unsorted or a sorted T cell fraction (not recorded which). The J gene is TRBJ2-1, the V gene TRBV20-1, with 11 bases identical to TRBD2. This TCR derives from a male donor with ankylosing spondylitis. The CDR3 DNA reads as TGCAGTGCTAGAGACCCGGAGACTAGCGGGGATTACAATGAGCAGTTCTTC. Translated, it gives CSARDPETSGDYNEQFF.